This is a list of T cell receptor beta chains from one sample in a study of blood T cell repertoires in COVID-19. Clones were sequenced by immunoSEQ multiplex PCR, and TCRdb holds only the in-frame ones, with some missing. The sample records over 250,000 clones, roughly four fifths being singletons. Sequences were obtained from peripheral blood. The receptors derive from a woman aged 45 to 65 who had recovered from COVID-19. The conserved cysteine and the conserved F or W are not part of the CDR3 here. A D gene is named only where the DNA matches it firmly. Size is stated for part of the rows, as once, few or many counts, or as a class when the clone is expanded.

cdr3_aa j_call clone_size d_call v_call
ASSWGTIWGQGKYEQY TRBJ2-7 . TRBD1 TRBV28
ASSLPTGPVDTEAF TRBJ1-1 . TRBD1 TRBV5-4
ASSQRTDQVGELF TRBJ2-2 . . TRBV14
ASSKGLRGGNEQY TRBJ2-7 . . TRBV21-1
ASSNRTSGKKNEQF TRBJ2-1 few TRBD2 TRBV19
ASSIVLAAYNEQF TRBJ2-1 . TRBD2 TRBV7-2
ASSLAGRYGYT TRBJ1-2 . . TRBV28
ASSWDTTYNEQF TRBJ2-1 . . TRBV5-1
ASSQGTYLAGVGETQY TRBJ2-5 few TRBD2 TRBV4-1
ASSSPGRGNTEAF TRBJ1-1 . . TRBV11-2
ASSLAAAGGYSGANVLT TRBJ2-6 . TRBD2 TRBV5-1
ASSREGGDRDEQY TRBJ2-7 . TRBD1 TRBV18
ASSYRSLEKLF TRBJ1-4 . . TRBV19
ASSPPGRFGNSPLH TRBJ1-6 . . TRBV25-1
AISEGQGEQPQH TRBJ1-5 . TRBD1 TRBV10-3
ASSSAGGQGRTGANVLT TRBJ2-6 . TRBD1 TRBV7-3
ASSLSGGLNTEAF TRBJ1-1 few . TRBV27